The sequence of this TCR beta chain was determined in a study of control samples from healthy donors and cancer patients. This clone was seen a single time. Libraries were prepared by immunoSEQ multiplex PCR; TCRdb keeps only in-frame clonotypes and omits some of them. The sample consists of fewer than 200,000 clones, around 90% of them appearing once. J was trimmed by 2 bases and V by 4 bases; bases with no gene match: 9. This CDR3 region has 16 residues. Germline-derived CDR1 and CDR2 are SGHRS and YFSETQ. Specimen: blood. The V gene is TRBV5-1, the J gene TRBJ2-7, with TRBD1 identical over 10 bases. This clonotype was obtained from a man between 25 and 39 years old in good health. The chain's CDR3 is CASSPKGTGDTYEQYF. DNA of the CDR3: TGCGCCAGCAGCCCGAAAGGGACAGGGGATACCTACGAGCAGTACTTC.